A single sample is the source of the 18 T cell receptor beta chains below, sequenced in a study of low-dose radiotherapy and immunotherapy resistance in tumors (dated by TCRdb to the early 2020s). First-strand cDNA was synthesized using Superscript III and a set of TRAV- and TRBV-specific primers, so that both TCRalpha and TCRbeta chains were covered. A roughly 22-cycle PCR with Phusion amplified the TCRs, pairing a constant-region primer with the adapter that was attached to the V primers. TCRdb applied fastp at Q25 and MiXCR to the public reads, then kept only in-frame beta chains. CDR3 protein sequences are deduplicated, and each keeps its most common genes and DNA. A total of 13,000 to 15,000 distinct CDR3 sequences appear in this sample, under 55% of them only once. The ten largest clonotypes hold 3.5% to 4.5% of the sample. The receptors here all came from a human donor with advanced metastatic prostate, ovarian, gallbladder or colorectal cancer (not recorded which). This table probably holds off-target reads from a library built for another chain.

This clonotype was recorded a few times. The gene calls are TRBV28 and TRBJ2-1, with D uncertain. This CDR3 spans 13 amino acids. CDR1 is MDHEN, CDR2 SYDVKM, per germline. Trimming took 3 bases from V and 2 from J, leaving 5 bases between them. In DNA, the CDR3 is TGTGCCAGCAGTTTTGTGGCCTACAATGAGCAGTTCTTC. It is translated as CASSFVAYNEQFF.

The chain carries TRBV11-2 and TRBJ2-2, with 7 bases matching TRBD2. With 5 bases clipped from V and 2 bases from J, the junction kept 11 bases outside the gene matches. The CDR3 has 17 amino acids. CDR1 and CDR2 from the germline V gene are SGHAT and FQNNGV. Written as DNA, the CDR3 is TGTGCCAGCAGCCCATCACGAGCGGGATCCAACACCGGGGAGCTGTTTTTT. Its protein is CASSPSRAGSNTGELFF.

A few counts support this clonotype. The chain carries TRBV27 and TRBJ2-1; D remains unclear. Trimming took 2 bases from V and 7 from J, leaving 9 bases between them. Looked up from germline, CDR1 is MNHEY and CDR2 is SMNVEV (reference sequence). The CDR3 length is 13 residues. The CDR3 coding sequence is TGTGCCAGCAGTTTACAACAAGGGAATGAGCAGTTCTTC. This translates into CASSLQQGNEQFF.

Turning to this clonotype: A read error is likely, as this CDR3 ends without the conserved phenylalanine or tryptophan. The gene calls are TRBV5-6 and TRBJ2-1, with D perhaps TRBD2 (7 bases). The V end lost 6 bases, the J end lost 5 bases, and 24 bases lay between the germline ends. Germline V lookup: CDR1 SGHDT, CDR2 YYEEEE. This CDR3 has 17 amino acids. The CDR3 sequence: CASTFPRGAWGHNEQFL. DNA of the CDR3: TGTGCCAGCACTTTTCCTCGGGGGGCCTGGGGACACAATGAGCAGTTCCTC.

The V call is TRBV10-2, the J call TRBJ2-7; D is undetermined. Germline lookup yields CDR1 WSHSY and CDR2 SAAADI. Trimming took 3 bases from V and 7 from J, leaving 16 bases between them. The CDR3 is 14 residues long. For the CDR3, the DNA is TGCGCCAGCAGTGACGGGCCCAATACGCGGGAGCAGTACTTC. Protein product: CASSDGPNTREQYF.

The CDR3 sequence is CSAAAGTDTQYF. DNA for the CDR3: TGCAGTGCCGCCGCGGGCACAGATACGCAGTATTTT. This chain joins TRBV20-1 and TRBJ2-3; no firm D call. Germline CDR1 DFQATT, CDR2 SNEGSKA (reference sequence). V gave up 6 bases and J gave up 1 base, with 8 bases separating them. The CDR3 loop spans 12 amino acids.

As DNA, the CDR3 is TGTGCCAGCAGAGTCACAGGGGGGGCCGGGGAGCTGTTTTTT. This encodes CASRVTGGAGELFF. This chain connects TRBV12-3 or TRBV12-4 to TRBJ2-2, with D possibly being TRBD1 (8 bases). CDR3 length: 14 amino acids. V lost 6 bases and J lost 6, with 14 bases in between.

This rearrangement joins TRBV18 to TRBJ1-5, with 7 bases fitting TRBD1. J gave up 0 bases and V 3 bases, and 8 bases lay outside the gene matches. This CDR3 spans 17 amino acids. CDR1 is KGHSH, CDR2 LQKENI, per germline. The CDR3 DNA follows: TGTGCCAGCTCACCGAAACAGGGGAGTTATAGCAATCAGCCCCAGCATTTT. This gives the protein CASSPKQGSYSNQPQHF.

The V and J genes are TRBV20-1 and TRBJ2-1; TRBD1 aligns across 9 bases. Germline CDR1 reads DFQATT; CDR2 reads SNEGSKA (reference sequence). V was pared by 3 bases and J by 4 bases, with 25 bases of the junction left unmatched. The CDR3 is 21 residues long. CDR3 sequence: CSARRPRTGVRDPQKYNEQFF. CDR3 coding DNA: TGCAGTGCTAGGAGACCTAGGACAGGGGTACGGGACCCTCAGAAATACAATGAGCAGTTCTTC.

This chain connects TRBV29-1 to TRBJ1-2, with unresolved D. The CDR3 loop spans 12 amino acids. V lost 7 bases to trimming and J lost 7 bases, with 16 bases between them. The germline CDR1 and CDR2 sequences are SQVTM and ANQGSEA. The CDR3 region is CSAEIQTGGYTF. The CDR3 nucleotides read TGCAGCGCCGAGATTCAGACGGGTGGCTACACCTTC.

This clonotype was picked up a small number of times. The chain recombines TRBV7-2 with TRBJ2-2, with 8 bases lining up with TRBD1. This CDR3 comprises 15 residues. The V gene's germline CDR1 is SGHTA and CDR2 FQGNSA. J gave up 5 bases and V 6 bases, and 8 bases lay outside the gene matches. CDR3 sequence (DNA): TGTGCCAGCAGGGTACTGGACAGGGCGACCGGGGAGCTGTTTTTT. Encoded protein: CASRVLDRATGELFF.

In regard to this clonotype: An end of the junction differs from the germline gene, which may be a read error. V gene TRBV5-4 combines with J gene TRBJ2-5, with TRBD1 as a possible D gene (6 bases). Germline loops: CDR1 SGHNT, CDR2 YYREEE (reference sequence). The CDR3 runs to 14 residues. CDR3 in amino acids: CASSTGQNQETQYF. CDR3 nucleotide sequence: TGTGCCAGCAGCACCGGACAGAACCAGGAGACCCAGTACTTC.

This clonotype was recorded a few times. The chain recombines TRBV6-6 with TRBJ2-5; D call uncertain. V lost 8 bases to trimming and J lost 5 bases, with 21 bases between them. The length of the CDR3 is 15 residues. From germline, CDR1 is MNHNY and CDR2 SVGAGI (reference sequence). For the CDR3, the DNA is TGTGCCAGCGCCCCCCTCAGTGGGGTCTGGGAGACCCAGTACTTC. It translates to CASAPLSGVWETQYF.

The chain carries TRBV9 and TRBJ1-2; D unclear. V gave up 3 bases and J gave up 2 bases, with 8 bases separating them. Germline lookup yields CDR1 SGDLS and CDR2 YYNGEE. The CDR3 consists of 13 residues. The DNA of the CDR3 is TGTGCCAGCAGCGCCAACGGGAACTATGGCTACACCTTC. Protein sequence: CASSANGNYGYTF.

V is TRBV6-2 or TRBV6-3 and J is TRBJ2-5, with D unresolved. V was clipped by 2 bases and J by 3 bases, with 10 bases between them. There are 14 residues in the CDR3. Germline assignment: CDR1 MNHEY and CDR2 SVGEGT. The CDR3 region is CASSYDFVKETQYF. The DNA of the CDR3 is TGTGCCAGCAGTTACGATTTTGTTAAAGAGACCCAGTACTTC.

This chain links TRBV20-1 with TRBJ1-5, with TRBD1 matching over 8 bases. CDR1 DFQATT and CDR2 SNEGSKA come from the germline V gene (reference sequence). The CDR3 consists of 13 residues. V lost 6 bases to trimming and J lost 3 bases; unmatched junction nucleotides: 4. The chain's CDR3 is CSAPGQDNQPQHF. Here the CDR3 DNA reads TGCAGTGCCCCGGGACAGGACAATCAGCCCCAGCATTTT.

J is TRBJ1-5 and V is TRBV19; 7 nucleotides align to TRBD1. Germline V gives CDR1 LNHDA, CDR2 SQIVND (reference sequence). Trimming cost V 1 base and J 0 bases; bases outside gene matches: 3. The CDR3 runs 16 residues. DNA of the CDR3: TGTGCCAGTAGTATAGCAGGGACAGATAGCAATCAGCCCCAGCATTTT. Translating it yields CASSIAGTDSNQPQHF. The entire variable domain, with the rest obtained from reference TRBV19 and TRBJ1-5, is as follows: DGGITQSPKYLFRKEGQNVTLSCEQNLNHDAMYWYRQDPGQGLRLIYYSQIVNDFQKGDIAEGYSVSREKKESFPLTVTSAQKNPTAFYLCASSIAGTDSNQPQHFGDGTRLSIL.

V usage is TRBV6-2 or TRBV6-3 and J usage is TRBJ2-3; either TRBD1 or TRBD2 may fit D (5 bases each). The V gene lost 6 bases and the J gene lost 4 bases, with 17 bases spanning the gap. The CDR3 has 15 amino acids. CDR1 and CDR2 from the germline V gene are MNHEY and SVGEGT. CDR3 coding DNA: TGTGCCAGCAGCCACCGGGACGGAGGTTCAGATACGCAGTATTTT. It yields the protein CASSHRDGGSDTQYF.